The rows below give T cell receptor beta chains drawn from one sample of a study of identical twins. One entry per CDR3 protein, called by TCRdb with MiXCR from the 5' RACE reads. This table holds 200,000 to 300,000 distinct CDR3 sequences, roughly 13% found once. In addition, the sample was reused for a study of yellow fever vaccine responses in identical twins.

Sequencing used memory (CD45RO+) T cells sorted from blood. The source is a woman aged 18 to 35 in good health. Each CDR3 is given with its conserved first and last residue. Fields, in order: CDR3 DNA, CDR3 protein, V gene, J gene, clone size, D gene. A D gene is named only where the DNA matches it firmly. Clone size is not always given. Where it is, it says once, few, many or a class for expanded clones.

cdr3_nt: TGCACCAGCAGTTTAACAGGGCCCACAGATACGCAGTATTTT; cdr3_aa: CTSSLTGPTDTQYF; v_call: TRBV27; j_call: TRBJ2-3; clone_size: few; d_call: .
cdr3_nt: TGTGCCAGCAGGGGGCAAGGTCAGCCCCAGCATTTT; cdr3_aa: CASRGQGQPQHF; v_call: TRBV28; j_call: TRBJ1-5; clone_size: few; d_call: .
cdr3_nt: TGTGCCAGCAGCTTGTGGGGGAGGAGCTCCTACAATGAGCAGTTCTTC; cdr3_aa: CASSLWGRSSYNEQFF; v_call: TRBV5-5; j_call: TRBJ2-1; clone_size: .; d_call: .
cdr3_nt: TGCGCCAGCAGCTTGGTCGCTACGGGATCGGGCAATGAGCAGTTCTTC; cdr3_aa: CASSLVATGSGNEQFF; v_call: TRBV5-1; j_call: TRBJ2-1; clone_size: many; d_call: .
cdr3_nt: TGCGCCAGCAGCGTCGGGGGAGGGCCCTCAGATACGCAGTATTTT; cdr3_aa: CASSVGGGPSDTQYF; v_call: TRBV5-1; j_call: TRBJ2-3; clone_size: few; d_call: TRBD2
cdr3_nt: TGTGCCAGCAGCCAAGAATCGGGGGGCACTGAAGCTTTCTTT; cdr3_aa: CASSQESGGTEAFF; v_call: TRBV4-2; j_call: TRBJ1-1; clone_size: .; d_call: .
cdr3_nt: TGCGCCAGCAGCTTGAACGGGGTTGGTGAGCAGTTCTTC; cdr3_aa: CASSLNGVGEQFF; v_call: TRBV5-1; j_call: TRBJ2-1; clone_size: many; d_call: .
cdr3_nt: TGTGCCAGCAGCCAAGGTCAGGGGGCCGGGGATACGCAGTATTTT; cdr3_aa: CASSQGQGAGDTQYF; v_call: TRBV3-1; j_call: TRBJ2-3; clone_size: .; d_call: TRBD1
cdr3_nt: TGTGCCAGCAAATTTTTCCGACGAAATGAAAAACTGTTTTTT; cdr3_aa: CASKFFRRNEKLFF; v_call: TRBV28; j_call: TRBJ1-4; clone_size: few; d_call: .
cdr3_nt: TGCAGTGCTAGACCGGGACAGGGAGGGGCGGCCAAAAACATTCAGTACTTC; cdr3_aa: CSARPGQGGAAKNIQYF; v_call: TRBV20-1; j_call: TRBJ2-4; clone_size: few; d_call: TRBD1
cdr3_nt: TGCAGTGCTAGCGGAGACCAAGAGACCCAGTACTTC; cdr3_aa: CSASGDQETQYF; v_call: TRBV20-1; j_call: TRBJ2-5; clone_size: few; d_call: .
cdr3_nt: TGTGCCAGCAGCCAAGACGCAGGCCCCTACGAGCAGTACTTC; cdr3_aa: CASSQDAGPYEQYF; v_call: TRBV4-2; j_call: TRBJ2-7; clone_size: .; d_call: .
cdr3_nt: TGCAGCGTTGAAGATCGGGCTAGCGGATACAATGAGCAGTTCTTC; cdr3_aa: CSVEDRASGYNEQFF; v_call: TRBV29-1; j_call: TRBJ2-1; clone_size: many; d_call: TRBD2
cdr3_nt: TGTGCCAGCAGTGGTCAGGTCTACAATGAGCAGTTCTTC; cdr3_aa: CASSGQVYNEQFF; v_call: TRBV2; j_call: TRBJ2-1; clone_size: few; d_call: .
cdr3_nt: TGTGCCAGCAGCCCCGAAAGGACAGCCAATCAGCCCCAGCATTTT; cdr3_aa: CASSPERTANQPQHF; v_call: TRBV7-2; j_call: TRBJ1-5; clone_size: many; d_call: .
cdr3_nt: TGCGCCAGCAGCCCCACACCAGGGACTAACACTGAAGCTTTCTTT; cdr3_aa: CASSPTPGTNTEAFF; v_call: TRBV5-1; j_call: TRBJ1-1; clone_size: few; d_call: .
cdr3_nt: TGTGCCAGCAGCTCCCGGACAGGGAGGGGCACCGGGGAGCTGTTTTTT; cdr3_aa: CASSSRTGRGTGELFF; v_call: TRBV5-6; j_call: TRBJ2-2; clone_size: .; d_call: .
cdr3_nt: TGTGCCAGCAGCCCTAGCGGGGTCCTACCCAATGAGCAGTTCTTC; cdr3_aa: CASSPSGVLPNEQFF; v_call: TRBV6-1; j_call: TRBJ2-1; clone_size: many; d_call: TRBD2
cdr3_nt: TGCAGCGTTGAAGATGGGGGGCAAGAGACCCAGTACTTC; cdr3_aa: CSVEDGGQETQYF; v_call: TRBV29-1; j_call: TRBJ2-5; clone_size: few; d_call: .
cdr3_nt: TGTGCCAGCAGAGAAACTGTCACAGATACGCAGTATTTT; cdr3_aa: CASRETVTDTQYF; v_call: TRBV6-1; j_call: TRBJ2-3; clone_size: .; d_call: .
cdr3_nt: TGTGCCAGCTCACCACTTTTAGCAGATACGCAGTATTTT; cdr3_aa: CASSPLLADTQYF; v_call: TRBV18; j_call: TRBJ2-3; clone_size: .; d_call: .
cdr3_nt: TGTGCCAGCAGTTTACCAGGGGAATACGAGCAGTACTTC; cdr3_aa: CASSLPGEYEQYF; v_call: TRBV28; j_call: TRBJ2-7; clone_size: few; d_call: .
cdr3_nt: TGCAGTGCTAGAGACAACAGCAATGAGCAGTTCTTC; cdr3_aa: CSARDNSNEQFF; v_call: TRBV20-1; j_call: TRBJ2-1; clone_size: few; d_call: .
cdr3_nt: .; cdr3_aa: CASSKHVGTGNTTYPSTDTQYF; v_call: TRBV21-1; j_call: TRBJ2-3; clone_size: .; d_call: .
cdr3_nt: TGCGCCAGCAGCCAAGACCCAGCGGGAGGCACCTACACAGATACGCAGTATTTT; cdr3_aa: CASSQDPAGGTYTDTQYF; v_call: TRBV4-1; j_call: TRBJ2-3; clone_size: few; d_call: TRBD2
cdr3_nt: TGTGCCAGTAGTATAGGGGCAGGGAACACAGATACGCAGTATTTT; cdr3_aa: CASSIGAGNTDTQYF; v_call: TRBV19; j_call: TRBJ2-3; clone_size: few; d_call: .
cdr3_nt: TGCTGTGCTAGAGATCTGGGGGGACAGGGATCCTACGAGCAGTACTTC; cdr3_aa: CCARDLGGQGSYEQYF; v_call: TRBV20-1; j_call: TRBJ2-7; clone_size: .; d_call: TRBD1
cdr3_nt: TGTGCCAGCAGTTTAGGGCGGACCAGTAATGAAAAACTGTTTTTT; cdr3_aa: CASSLGRTSNEKLFF; v_call: TRBV12-3/TRBV12-4; j_call: TRBJ1-4; clone_size: .; d_call: .
cdr3_nt: TGTGCCAGCAGCCTAAGGGGGGGAGGGTACGAGCAGTACTTC; cdr3_aa: CASSLRGGGYEQYF; v_call: TRBV11-2; j_call: TRBJ2-7; clone_size: .; d_call: .
cdr3_nt: TGTGCCAGCAGCTTCGCCATCCCGGCGGCTGAAGCTTTCTTT; cdr3_aa: CASSFAIPAAEAFF; v_call: TRBV7-9; j_call: TRBJ1-1; clone_size: .; d_call: .
cdr3_nt: TGTGCCAGCAGTTTTAGTTTACAGGTGGAGACCCAGTACTTC; cdr3_aa: CASSFSLQVETQYF; v_call: TRBV27; j_call: TRBJ2-5; clone_size: .; d_call: .
cdr3_nt: TGTGCCAGCGGCGCTGGCGGTGCAGATACGCAGTATTTT; cdr3_aa: CASGAGGADTQYF; v_call: TRBV6-1; j_call: TRBJ2-3; clone_size: few; d_call: .
cdr3_nt: TGCAGTGCTAAAGTTAGACTAGCGGGCGAGCAGTACTTC; cdr3_aa: CSAKVRLAGEQYF; v_call: TRBV20-1; j_call: TRBJ2-7; clone_size: .; d_call: TRBD2
cdr3_nt: TGTGCCAGCAGCGTTGACGACGGGGTAAAAGGAAGGGGTGAGCAGTTCTTC; cdr3_aa: CASSVDDGVKGRGEQFF; v_call: TRBV9; j_call: TRBJ2-1; clone_size: few; d_call: .
cdr3_nt: TGTGCCAGCAGCCTCAGGACTAGCGTATCCTACGAGCAGTACTTC; cdr3_aa: CASSLRTSVSYEQYF; v_call: TRBV7-2; j_call: TRBJ2-7; clone_size: few; d_call: TRBD2
cdr3_nt: TGCAGTGCTAACCCAGCTCAAGCGGGAAGCGCATATGAGCAGTTCTTC; cdr3_aa: CSANPAQAGSAYEQFF; v_call: TRBV20-1; j_call: TRBJ2-1; clone_size: .; d_call: TRBD2
cdr3_nt: TGTGCCAGCAGCAAACAGGGGACCTGGGAGCAGTACTTC; cdr3_aa: CASSKQGTWEQYF; v_call: TRBV6-2/TRBV6-3; j_call: TRBJ2-7; clone_size: many; d_call: TRBD1
cdr3_nt: TGTGCCAGCAGTTATGTGCGGGAGGCAAACCAAGAGACCCAGTACTTC; cdr3_aa: CASSYVREANQETQYF; v_call: TRBV6-5; j_call: TRBJ2-5; clone_size: few; d_call: TRBD2
cdr3_nt: TGTGCCAGCAGTGAACGGGGTCGCGCAGAGACCCAGTACTTC; cdr3_aa: CASSERGRAETQYF; v_call: TRBV2; j_call: TRBJ2-5; clone_size: many; d_call: .
cdr3_nt: TGTGCCAGCAGCGCCCGGGACAGCTCCTACAATGAGCAGTTCTTC; cdr3_aa: CASSARDSSYNEQFF; v_call: TRBV9; j_call: TRBJ2-1; clone_size: few; d_call: TRBD1
cdr3_nt: TGTGCCAGCGGCTCCGGACAGGTCTCTATTCCCCTCCACTTT; cdr3_aa: CASGSGQVSIPLHF; v_call: TRBV28; j_call: TRBJ1-6; clone_size: few; d_call: TRBD1
cdr3_nt: TGTGCCAGCAGTGAGGGCGGGAGGAGAGATGAGCAGTTCTTC; cdr3_aa: CASSEGGRRDEQFF; v_call: TRBV6-1; j_call: TRBJ2-1; clone_size: few; d_call: TRBD2
cdr3_nt: TGTGCCAGCAGCTTAGGGGGGGGATGGAACATTCAGTACTTC; cdr3_aa: CASSLGGGWNIQYF; v_call: TRBV7-2; j_call: TRBJ2-4; clone_size: .; d_call: TRBD2
cdr3_nt: TGTGCCAGCAGCCTTACCTACGAGCAGTACTTC; cdr3_aa: CASSLTYEQYF; v_call: TRBV12-3/TRBV12-4; j_call: TRBJ2-7; clone_size: many; d_call: .
cdr3_nt: TGCAGTGCTAGAACGACTAGCGTAAGAGAGACCCAGTACTTC; cdr3_aa: CSARTTSVRETQYF; v_call: TRBV20-1; j_call: TRBJ2-5; clone_size: .; d_call: TRBD2
cdr3_nt: TGTGCCAGCAGTATGCGGGACAGGGGCTACGAGCAGTACTTC; cdr3_aa: CASSMRDRGYEQYF; v_call: TRBV12-3/TRBV12-4; j_call: TRBJ2-7; clone_size: many; d_call: TRBD1
cdr3_nt: TGCAGTGCTAGATTGGTAGCGGGGGGGCGGGAGACCCAGTACTTC; cdr3_aa: CSARLVAGGRETQYF; v_call: TRBV20-1; j_call: TRBJ2-5; clone_size: .; d_call: TRBD2
cdr3_nt: TGCGCCAGCAGCACAGGCTATGAGCAGTTCTTC; cdr3_aa: CASSTGYEQFF; v_call: TRBV5-1; j_call: TRBJ2-1; clone_size: many; d_call: .
cdr3_nt: TGTGCCAGCAGTGAAAGTCAGGGGGCCAGGACCGGGGAGCTGTTTTTT; cdr3_aa: CASSESQGARTGELFF; v_call: TRBV2; j_call: TRBJ2-2; clone_size: few; d_call: TRBD1
cdr3_nt: TGCGCCAGCAGCTTGGGGGTAATCTACGAGCAGTACTTC; cdr3_aa: CASSLGVIYEQYF; v_call: TRBV5-1; j_call: TRBJ2-7; clone_size: many; d_call: .